This TCR beta chain comes out of a study of T cells after posttransplantation cyclophosphamide (dated by TCRdb to the mid-2010s). About the study as a whole: Using TRB sequencing, the study followed how the T cell repertoire reconstituted after myeloablative bone marrow transplantation in which posttransplantation cyclophosphamide served as GVHD prophylaxis. Public TRB sequences were checked against a database of over 3,500 sequences associated with responses to pathogens, tumor antigens, self-antigens and alloantigens. Samples from a few dozen PTCy-treated patients, along with samples from about 17 of their related bone marrow donors, underwent antigen receptor sequencing. Blood from all 34 PTCy patients who had 1-year posttransplant specimens underwent TRB sequencing. Because TRA and TRB clonality correlated tightly in under ten samples, the subsequent TCR analyses were limited to TRB only. TRB sequencing was also done on up to roughly 3 additional blood samples from 2 to 5.2 years after transplant in 3 patients, and on pretransplant blood from several patients. Results and caveats for the whole study, not just this receptor: The TRB repertoires of T cells infiltrating skin or the GI tract showed only limited overlap with the TRB repertoires found in blood. Across the approximately 42 patients, TRB clonality was highly associated with recipient CMV seropositivity and CMV reactivation, and diversity with PTCy was similar to that in the CNI/methotrexate controls. Donor-recipient similarity was low at 1-2 months but rose over the first year, and later blood repertoires were often dominated by donor CD8+ memory clones.

TRB sequencing used genomic DNA with the immunoSEQ assay at survey resolution or the hsTCRB kit. The original pipeline was this. The immunoSEQ software handled the initial read processing, while the LymphoSeq R package was used for the repertoire analyses. For each TRB dataset, clonality was calculated as 1 minus normalized Shannon entropy, and the Gini coefficient was computed as well. Phenotypes of unsorted samples were inferred by mapping TRB sequences from sorted subsets of the recipient or donor onto the same recipient's unsorted samples. Held by TCRdb, this immuneACCESS table contains in-frame sequences only and omits some clones. Under half of the omission traces to an unresolved V gene where checked; the cause of the rest is unknown. From that table come the V and J calls and clone size; the DNA was used to work out D and trimming. This sample shows some 10,000 clones, and none of them turns up only once. Around 14% of the sample is in the top ten clones.

This clone has at least ten counts. What this receptor recognizes is not known. The input lacks base qualities; no much larger clone sits a single base away. Counted from cysteine to phenylalanine, this CDR3 has 15 amino acids. Only the CDR3 portion is preserved as DNA: 45 bases, with reading frame beginning at the first base. Ends trimmed: V by 7 bases, J by 4 bases; bases unmatched to a gene: 10. CDR1 and CDR2, looked up from the germline V gene (reference sequence), are MNHNY and SVGAGI. Read against the paper, the sample's treatment or condition label means: high-dose cyclophosphamide on days +3 and +4 as single-agent GVHD prophylaxis. PTCy patients received busulfan and fludarabine conditioning, a related or unrelated marrow graft, and cyclophosphamide on days +3 and +4. PTCy-treated patients came from a prospective multi-institutional clinical trial. Mononuclear cells from peripheral blood and bone marrow were separated by Ficoll-Hypaque density centrifugation and then cryopreserved.

Source: PBMCs, taken after allogeneic stem cell transplant with posttransplant cyclophosphamide. The receptor chain draws on TRBV6-6 and TRBJ2-1; the junction holds 7 bases that match TRBD2. The clonotype comes from a female patient between 40 and 50 years old who received an allogeneic stem cell transplant from a related donor, was CMV-positive, and had no GVHD. After a transplant, some T cells may be of graft donor origin. The DNA reads as follows: TGTGCCAGCACCCCTGGGGGTAGCGGGTACAATGAGCAGTTCTTC. Its coded protein is CASTPGGSGYNEQFF.